A selection of T cell receptor beta chains follows, all from one sample in a study of blood T cell repertoires in COVID-19. Sequencing used immunoSEQ multiplex PCR; TCRdb keeps in-frame clones, though not all of them. The sample yields about 150,000 clones, 88% seen once. The sequenced sample was peripheral blood. These receptor sequences come from a human donor in a cohort sampled during active COVID-19. CDR3s include the opening cysteine and the closing phenylalanine or tryptophan. D genes are given only for firm matches. Clone size is not always given. Where it is, it says once, few, many or a class for expanded clones.

V gene: TRBV19; D gene: NA; clone size: NA; J gene: TRBJ1-1; CDR3 length: 12; CDR3 protein: CASNRGTSEAFF; CDR3 DNA: TGTGCCAGTAATAGGGGCACGAGTGAAGCTTTCTTT
V gene: TRBV6-5; D gene: TRBD2; clone size: once; J gene: TRBJ2-7; CDR3 length: 15; CDR3 protein: CASSLGLAGIYEQYF; CDR3 DNA: TGTGCCAGCAGCCTGGGACTAGCGGGAATATACGAGCAGTACTTC
V gene: TRBV5-4; D gene: TRBD2; clone size: few; J gene: TRBJ2-1; CDR3 length: 15; CDR3 protein: CASSSSLAGVGEQFF; CDR3 DNA: TGTGCCAGCAGCTCATCACTAGCGGGAGTGGGTGAGCAGTTCTTC
V gene: TRBV6-5; D gene: NA; clone size: NA; J gene: TRBJ1-5; CDR3 length: 13; CDR3 protein: CASRGTFYQPQHF; CDR3 DNA: TGTGCCAGCAGAGGGACTTTCTATCAGCCCCAGCATTTT
V gene: TRBV9; D gene: NA; clone size: NA; J gene: TRBJ2-1; CDR3 length: 16; CDR3 protein: CASSVESRQPGNEQFF; CDR3 DNA: TGTGCCAGCAGCGTAGAGTCGCGACAGCCTGGGAATGAGCAGTTCTTC
V gene: TRBV4-1; D gene: NA; clone size: NA; J gene: TRBJ1-6; CDR3 length: 15; CDR3 protein: CASSLGRGSFSPLHF; CDR3 DNA: TGCGCCAGCAGCCTAGGACGGGGATCATTCTCACCCCTCCACTTT
V gene: TRBV6-5; D gene: NA; clone size: NA; J gene: TRBJ2-5; CDR3 length: 13; CDR3 protein: CASSQQGRETQYF; CDR3 DNA: TGTGCCAGCAGTCAACAGGGGAGGGAGACCCAGTACTTC
V gene: TRBV4-1; D gene: TRBD2; clone size: NA; J gene: TRBJ2-7; CDR3 length: 17; CDR3 protein: CASSQVSSGGVTYEQYF; CDR3 DNA: TGCGCCAGCAGCCAAGTGTCTAGCGGGGGGGTCACCTACGAGCAGTACTTC
V gene: TRBV7-9; D gene: TRBD2; clone size: NA; J gene: TRBJ2-7; CDR3 length: 12; CDR3 protein: CASSSPSGEQYF; CDR3 DNA: TGTGCCAGCAGCTCTCCTAGCGGGGAGCAGTACTTC
V gene: TRBV6-6; D gene: NA; clone size: NA; J gene: TRBJ2-7; CDR3 length: 15; CDR3 protein: CASSYSKGKRNEQYF; CDR3 DNA: TGTGCCAGCAGTTACTCGAAGGGGAAGAGGAACGAGCAGTACTTC
V gene: TRBV9; D gene: NA; clone size: NA; J gene: TRBJ1-2; CDR3 length: 17; CDR3 protein: CASTARGRGAPLYGYTF; CDR3 DNA: TGTGCCAGCACCGCGCGGGGGAGGGGAGCCCCACTCTATGGCTACACCTTC
V gene: TRBV6-2/TRBV6-3; D gene: TRBD1; clone size: NA; J gene: TRBJ1-1; CDR3 length: 16; CDR3 protein: CASSYRGDRGKREAFF; CDR3 DNA: TGTGCCAGCAGTTACCGAGGGGACAGGGGGAAAAGGGAAGCTTTCTTT
V gene: TRBV6-2/TRBV6-3; D gene: NA; clone size: NA; J gene: TRBJ1-5; CDR3 length: 14; CDR3 protein: CASSTLGGNQPQHF; CDR3 DNA: TGTGCCAGCAGTACCTTGGGGGGGAATCAGCCCCAGCATTTT
V gene: TRBV12-5; D gene: TRBD2; clone size: NA; J gene: TRBJ2-5; CDR3 length: 16; CDR3 protein: CASDAIGRGRLETQYF; CDR3 DNA: TGTGCTAGTGACGCAATAGGGAGGGGACGGCTCGAGACCCAGTACTTC
V gene: TRBV2; D gene: NA; clone size: NA; J gene: TRBJ2-4; CDR3 length: 14; CDR3 protein: CASSEIGVRDIQYF; CDR3 DNA: TGTGCCAGCAGTGAAATCGGGGTTAGGGACATTCAGTACTTC
V gene: TRBV27; D gene: NA; clone size: NA; J gene: TRBJ2-3; CDR3 length: 14; CDR3 protein: CASTEAPGTDTQYF; CDR3 DNA: TGTGCCAGCACCGAGGCCCCGGGCACAGATACGCAGTATTTT
V gene: TRBV24-1; D gene: NA; clone size: NA; J gene: TRBJ2-7; CDR3 length: 13; CDR3 protein: CATSATGLYEQYF; CDR3 DNA: TGTGCCACCAGTGCCACTGGACTCTACGAGCAGTACTTC
V gene: TRBV7-9; D gene: TRBD2; clone size: NA; J gene: TRBJ2-3; CDR3 length: 17; CDR3 protein: CASSSGLAGLGTDTQYF; CDR3 DNA: TGTGCCAGCAGCTCGGGACTAGCGGGATTAGGCACAGATACGCAGTATTTT
V gene: TRBV28; D gene: NA; clone size: NA; J gene: TRBJ2-3; CDR3 length: 13; CDR3 protein: CASRDISTDTQYF; CDR3 DNA: TGTGCCAGCCGGGACATAAGCACAGATACGCAGTATTTT
V gene: TRBV5-4; D gene: NA; clone size: NA; J gene: TRBJ1-4; CDR3 length: 15; CDR3 protein: CASSYGEEANEKLFF; CDR3 DNA: TGTGCCAGCAGCTACGGGGAGGAGGCTAATGAAAAACTGTTTTTT
V gene: TRBV9; D gene: TRBD1; clone size: few; J gene: TRBJ1-2; CDR3 length: 14; CDR3 protein: CASSGTGANYGYTF; CDR3 DNA: TGTGCCAGCAGCGGCACAGGGGCAAACTATGGCTACACCTTC
V gene: TRBV7-2; D gene: TRBD1; clone size: few; J gene: TRBJ2-1; CDR3 length: 17; CDR3 protein: CASSRTGTGGANNEQFF; CDR3 DNA: TGTGCCAGCAGTCGTACCGGGACAGGGGGCGCGAATAATGAGCAGTTCTTC
V gene: TRBV6-5; D gene: TRBD1; clone size: NA; J gene: TRBJ2-6; CDR3 length: 16; CDR3 protein: CASSYATGAGANVLTF; CDR3 DNA: TGTGCCAGCAGTTACGCCACAGGGGCTGGGGCCAACGTCCTGACTTTC
V gene: TRBV29-1; D gene: NA; clone size: NA; J gene: TRBJ2-1; CDR3 length: 15; CDR3 protein: CSVALARLPYNEQFF; CDR3 DNA: TGCAGCGTGGCCCTAGCAAGACTCCCCTACAATGAGCAGTTCTTC
V gene: TRBV5-1; D gene: TRBD2; clone size: NA; J gene: TRBJ2-1; CDR3 length: 14; CDR3 protein: CASTGGGAYNEQFF; CDR3 DNA: TGCGCCAGCACCGGCGGGGGGGCTTACAATGAGCAGTTCTTC
V gene: TRBV15; D gene: TRBD1; clone size: NA; J gene: TRBJ1-4; CDR3 length: 18; CDR3 protein: CATSRDPAGQGFSEKLFF; CDR3 DNA: TGTGCCACCAGCAGAGATCCCGCCGGACAGGGATTTAGTGAAAAACTGTTTTTT
V gene: TRBV28; D gene: NA; clone size: once; J gene: TRBJ2-1; CDR3 length: 15; CDR3 protein: CASSFSGRVNNEQFF; CDR3 DNA: TGTGCCAGCAGCTTTTCTGGGCGGGTAAACAATGAGCAGTTCTTC
V gene: TRBV7-9; D gene: TRBD2; clone size: NA; J gene: TRBJ2-1; CDR3 length: 15; CDR3 protein: CASSSTSGRHNEQFF; CDR3 DNA: TGTGCCAGCAGTTCTACTAGCGGGAGGCACAATGAGCAGTTCTTC
V gene: TRBV29-1; D gene: NA; clone size: NA; J gene: TRBJ1-1; CDR3 length: 12; CDR3 protein: CSARSANTEAFF; CDR3 DNA: TGCAGCGCCAGGTCAGCAAACACTGAAGCTTTCTTT
V gene: TRBV30; D gene: TRBD1; clone size: NA; J gene: TRBJ2-6; CDR3 length: 14; CDR3 protein: CASGTGAGANVLTF; CDR3 DNA: TGTGCCTCCGGGACAGGGGCTGGGGCCAACGTCCTGACTTTC
V gene: TRBV7-9; D gene: NA; clone size: NA; J gene: TRBJ1-1; CDR3 length: 13; CDR3 protein: CASSLSRGTEAFF; CDR3 DNA: TGTGCCAGCAGCTTATCCAGGGGCACTGAAGCTTTCTTT
V gene: TRBV2; D gene: NA; clone size: NA; J gene: TRBJ1-3; CDR3 length: 14; CDR3 protein: CASSELGGSDTIYF; CDR3 DNA: TGTGCCAGCAGCGAGTTGGGGGGGAGCGACACCATATATTTT
V gene: TRBV19; D gene: NA; clone size: NA; J gene: TRBJ1-1; CDR3 length: 15; CDR3 protein: CASSIRGGAVTEAFF; CDR3 DNA: TGTGCCAGTAGTATACGTGGGGGGGCCGTAACTGAAGCTTTCTTT
V gene: TRBV9; D gene: TRBD2; clone size: NA; J gene: TRBJ2-3; CDR3 length: 17; CDR3 protein: CASSVAGGRGRTDTQYF; CDR3 DNA: TGTGCCAGCAGCGTAGCGGGGGGGCGGGGACGCACAGATACGCAGTATTTT
V gene: TRBV5-1; D gene: TRBD2; clone size: NA; J gene: TRBJ2-5; CDR3 length: 18; CDR3 protein: CASSLASASGSVVQTQYF; CDR3 DNA: TGCGCCAGCAGCTTGGCTTCGGCTAGCGGGAGTGTCGTACAGACCCAGTACTTC
V gene: TRBV28; D gene: NA; clone size: few; J gene: TRBJ1-5; CDR3 length: 14; CDR3 protein: CASSLGGDNQPQHF; CDR3 DNA: TGTGCCAGCAGTTTGGGGGGTGACAATCAGCCCCAGCATTTT
V gene: TRBV11-3; D gene: NA; clone size: NA; J gene: TRBJ2-5; CDR3 length: 14; CDR3 protein: CASSRVGDSETQYF; CDR3 DNA: TGTGCCAGCAGCCGGGTAGGGGATAGTGAGACCCAGTACTTC
V gene: TRBV11-2; D gene: NA; clone size: NA; J gene: TRBJ1-4; CDR3 length: 14; CDR3 protein: CASSLAGFREKLFF; CDR3 DNA: TGTGCCAGCAGCTTGGCAGGGTTTAGAGAAAAACTGTTTTTT
V gene: TRBV29-1; D gene: NA; clone size: NA; J gene: TRBJ1-1; CDR3 length: 12; CDR3 protein: CSVWAMNTEAFF; CDR3 DNA: TGCAGCGTTTGGGCCATGAACACTGAAGCTTTCTTT
V gene: TRBV7-3; D gene: TRBD2; clone size: NA; J gene: TRBJ2-3; CDR3 length: 15; CDR3 protein: CASSASGGATDTQYF; CDR3 DNA: TGTGCCAGCAGCGCTAGCGGGGGGGCGACAGATACGCAGTATTTT
V gene: TRBV28; D gene: NA; clone size: NA; J gene: TRBJ1-1; CDR3 length: 14; CDR3 protein: CASSLAVLNTEAFF; CDR3 DNA: TGTGCCAGCAGTTTGGCAGTTTTGAACACTGAAGCTTTCTTT
V gene: TRBV6-6; D gene: TRBD2; clone size: NA; J gene: TRBJ2-7; CDR3 length: 14; CDR3 protein: CATYTPGLASEQYF; CDR3 DNA: TGTGCCACCTATACCCCGGGACTAGCTTCCGAGCAGTACTTC
V gene: TRBV7-9; D gene: NA; clone size: once; J gene: TRBJ1-1; CDR3 length: 14; CDR3 protein: CASSLGASNTEAFF; CDR3 DNA: TGTGCCAGCAGCTTAGGCGCATCGAACACTGAAGCTTTCTTT
V gene: TRBV28; D gene: NA; clone size: NA; J gene: TRBJ1-3; CDR3 length: 12; CDR3 protein: CASIGAGNTIYF; CDR3 DNA: TGTGCCAGCATAGGGGCTGGAAACACCATATATTTT
V gene: TRBV2; D gene: NA; clone size: NA; J gene: TRBJ2-3; CDR3 length: 12; CDR3 protein: CASSGEADTQYF; CDR3 DNA: TGTGCCAGCAGTGGAGAGGCAGATACGCAGTATTTT
V gene: TRBV7-2; D gene: NA; clone size: NA; J gene: TRBJ2-5; CDR3 length: 15; CDR3 protein: CASSLAATAQETQYF; CDR3 DNA: TGTGCCAGCAGCTTAGCCGCGACAGCCCAAGAAACCCAGTACTTC
V gene: TRBV4-2; D gene: TRBD1; clone size: NA; J gene: TRBJ1-1; CDR3 length: 16; CDR3 protein: CASSQVGTGGAGEAFF; CDR3 DNA: TGTGCCAGCAGCCAAGTAGGAACAGGGGGCGCAGGTGAAGCTTTCTTT
V gene: TRBV7-3; D gene: TRBD1; clone size: NA; J gene: TRBJ2-1; CDR3 length: 16; CDR3 protein: CASSLVTGGLGNEQFF; CDR3 DNA: TGTGCCAGCAGCTTAGTTACAGGGGGCTTAGGTAATGAGCAGTTCTTC
V gene: TRBV27; D gene: NA; clone size: NA; J gene: TRBJ1-4; CDR3 length: 16; CDR3 protein: CASSLSLSAGYEKLFF; CDR3 DNA: TGTGCCAGCAGTTTATCGTTAAGTGCAGGGTATGAAAAACTGTTTTTT
V gene: TRBV15; D gene: TRBD1; clone size: once; J gene: TRBJ2-1; CDR3 length: 16; CDR3 protein: CATSRVGQGAYNEQFF; CDR3 DNA: TGTGCCACCAGCAGAGTTGGACAGGGCGCTTACAATGAGCAGTTCTTC
V gene: TRBV4-2; D gene: NA; clone size: NA; J gene: TRBJ1-2; CDR3 length: 12; CDR3 protein: CASSQGSSGYTF; CDR3 DNA: TGTGCCAGCAGCCAAGGTTCGAGTGGCTACACCTTC
V gene: TRBV19; D gene: NA; clone size: once; J gene: TRBJ1-2; CDR3 length: 14; CDR3 protein: CASSPRLSAYGYTF; CDR3 DNA: TGTGCCAGTAGTCCGAGACTCTCGGCCTATGGCTACACCTTC
V gene: TRBV21-1; D gene: NA; clone size: NA; J gene: TRBJ2-5; CDR3 length: 20; CDR3 protein: CASSKGQGVGPPTGEETQYF; CDR3 DNA: TGTGCCAGCAGCAAAGGGCAGGGGGTTGGACCCCCGACGGGAGAGGAGACCCAGTACTTC
V gene: TRBV28; D gene: TRBD1; clone size: NA; J gene: TRBJ1-5; CDR3 length: 14; CDR3 protein: CASSFLDQRTGFLF; CDR3 DNA: TGTGCCAGCAGTTTTCTGGACCAACGGACAGGGTTCCTCTTT
V gene: TRBV5-1; D gene: NA; clone size: NA; J gene: TRBJ2-7; CDR3 length: 15; CDR3 protein: CASGQGGGSSYEQYF; CDR3 DNA: TGCGCCAGCGGCCAAGGTGGAGGGAGCTCCTACGAGCAGTACTTC